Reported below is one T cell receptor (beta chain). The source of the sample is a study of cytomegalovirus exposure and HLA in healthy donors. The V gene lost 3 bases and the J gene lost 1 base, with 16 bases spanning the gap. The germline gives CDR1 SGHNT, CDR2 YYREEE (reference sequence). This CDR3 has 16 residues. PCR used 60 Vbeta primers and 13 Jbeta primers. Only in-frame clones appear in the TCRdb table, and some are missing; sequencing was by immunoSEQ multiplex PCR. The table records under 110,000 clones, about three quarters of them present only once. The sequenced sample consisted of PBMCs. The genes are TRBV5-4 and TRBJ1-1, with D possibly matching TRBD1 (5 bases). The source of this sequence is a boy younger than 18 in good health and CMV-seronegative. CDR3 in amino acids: CASSYDMGGGNTEAFF. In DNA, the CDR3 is TGTGCCAGCAGCTACGACATGGGGGGAGGGAACACTGAAGCTTTCTTT.